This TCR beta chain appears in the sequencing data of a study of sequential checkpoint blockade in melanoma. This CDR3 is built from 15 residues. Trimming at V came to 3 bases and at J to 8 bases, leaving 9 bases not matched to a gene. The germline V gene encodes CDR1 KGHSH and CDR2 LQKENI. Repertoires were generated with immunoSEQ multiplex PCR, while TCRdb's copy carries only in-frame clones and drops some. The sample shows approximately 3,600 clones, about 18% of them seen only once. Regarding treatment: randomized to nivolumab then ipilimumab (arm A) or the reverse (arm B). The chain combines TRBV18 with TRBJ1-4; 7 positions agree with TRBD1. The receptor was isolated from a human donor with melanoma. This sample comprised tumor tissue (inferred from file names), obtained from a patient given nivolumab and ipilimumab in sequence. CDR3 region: CASSPSEGAMEKLFF. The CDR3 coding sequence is TGTGCCAGCTCACCCTCAGAGGGGGCGATGGAAAAACTGTTTTTT.